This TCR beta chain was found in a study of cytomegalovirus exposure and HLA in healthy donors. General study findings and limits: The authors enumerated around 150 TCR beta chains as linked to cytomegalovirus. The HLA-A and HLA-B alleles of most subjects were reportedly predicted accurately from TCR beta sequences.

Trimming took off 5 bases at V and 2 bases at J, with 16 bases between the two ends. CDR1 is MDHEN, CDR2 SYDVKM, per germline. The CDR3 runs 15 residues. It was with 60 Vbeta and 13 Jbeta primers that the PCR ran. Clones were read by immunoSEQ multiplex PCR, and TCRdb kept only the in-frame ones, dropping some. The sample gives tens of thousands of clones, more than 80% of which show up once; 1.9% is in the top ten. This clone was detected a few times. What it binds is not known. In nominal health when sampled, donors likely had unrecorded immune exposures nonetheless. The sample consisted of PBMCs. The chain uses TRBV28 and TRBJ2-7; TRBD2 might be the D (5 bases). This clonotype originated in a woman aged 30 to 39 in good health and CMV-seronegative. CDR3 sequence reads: CASSPLSVGAYEQYF. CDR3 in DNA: TGTGCCAGCAGTCCCCTATCGGTCGGGGCCTACGAGCAGTACTTC.